The clone carrying this T cell receptor beta chain was counted a few times. This sample was taken from a study of T cells in Graves' hyperthyroidism and ophthalmopathy. Germline V gene sequence: CDR1 MNHEY, CDR2 SMNVEV (reference sequence). V shed 5 bases, J shed 7 bases, and the junction held 10 bases outside the gene matches. The CDR3 totals 16 residues. RNA transcripts served as the template for amplifying TCR beta CDR3 regions. Carried out on the TCR CDR3, a first-round RT-PCR used the HTBI primer set. MiXCR, run by TCRdb on the multiplex PCR reads, gives a single entry per CDR3 protein. The sample includes hundreds of thousands of distinct CDR3 sequences, over 15% of them seen just once.

The material sequenced was blood. This chain links TRBV27 with TRBJ2-1, with TRBD2 identical over 11 bases. The TCR sequence derives from a woman under 30 with Graves' hyperthyroidism. The CDR3 DNA is TGTGCCAGCAGTCCCGCAGGTAGCGGGAGGGGGAATGAGCAGTTCTTC. Translated, it gives CASSPAGSGRGNEQFF.